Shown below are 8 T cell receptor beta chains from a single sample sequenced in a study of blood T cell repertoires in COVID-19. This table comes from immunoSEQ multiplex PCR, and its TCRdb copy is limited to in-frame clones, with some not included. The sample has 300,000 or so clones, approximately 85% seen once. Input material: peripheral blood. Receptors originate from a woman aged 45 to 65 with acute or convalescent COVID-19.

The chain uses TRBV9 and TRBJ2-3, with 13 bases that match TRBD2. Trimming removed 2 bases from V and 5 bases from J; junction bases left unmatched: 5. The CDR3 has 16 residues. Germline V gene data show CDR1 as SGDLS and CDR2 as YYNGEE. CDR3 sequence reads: CASSVELAGGRDTQYF. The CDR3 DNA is TGTGCCAGCAGCGTTGAACTAGCGGGAGGGAGAGATACGCAGTATTTT.

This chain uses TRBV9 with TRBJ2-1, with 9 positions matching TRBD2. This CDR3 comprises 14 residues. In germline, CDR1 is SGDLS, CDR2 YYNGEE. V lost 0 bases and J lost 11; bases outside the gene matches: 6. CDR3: CASSVETSGTKQFF. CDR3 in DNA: TGTGCCAGCAGCGTAGAGACTAGCGGCACGAAGCAGTTCTTC. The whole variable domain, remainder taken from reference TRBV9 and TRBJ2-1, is DSGVTQTPKHLITATGQRVTLRCSPRSGDLSVYWYQQSLDQGLQFLIQYYNGEERAKGNILERFSAQQFPDLHSELNLSSLELGDSALYFCASSVETSGTKQFFGPGTRLTVL.

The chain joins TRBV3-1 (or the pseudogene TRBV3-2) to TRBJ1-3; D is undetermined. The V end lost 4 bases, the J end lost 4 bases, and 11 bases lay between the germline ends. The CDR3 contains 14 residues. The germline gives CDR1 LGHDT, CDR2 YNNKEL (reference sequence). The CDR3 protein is CASSLGLSGNTIYF. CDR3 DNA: TGTGCCAGCAGCCTTGGACTGTCAGGAAACACCATATATTTT.

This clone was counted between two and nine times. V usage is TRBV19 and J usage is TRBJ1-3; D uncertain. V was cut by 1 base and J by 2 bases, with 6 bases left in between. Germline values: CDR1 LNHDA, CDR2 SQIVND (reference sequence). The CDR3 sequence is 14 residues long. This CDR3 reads CASSIGTTGNTIYF. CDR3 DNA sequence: TGTGCCAGTAGTATAGGGACTACTGGAAACACCATATATTTT.

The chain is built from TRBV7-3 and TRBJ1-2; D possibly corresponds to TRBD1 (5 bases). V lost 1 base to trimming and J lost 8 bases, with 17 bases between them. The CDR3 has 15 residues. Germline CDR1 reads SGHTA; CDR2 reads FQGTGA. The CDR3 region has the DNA TGTGCCAGCAGCTTAATCCGGCTCGACAGACGGGGCTACACCTTC. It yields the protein CASSLIRLDRRGYTF.

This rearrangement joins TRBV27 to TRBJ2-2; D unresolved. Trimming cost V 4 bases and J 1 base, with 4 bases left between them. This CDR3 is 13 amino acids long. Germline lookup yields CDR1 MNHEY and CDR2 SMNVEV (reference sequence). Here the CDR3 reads CASSWLNTGELFF. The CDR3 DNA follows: TGTGCCAGCAGTTGGCTGAACACCGGGGAGCTGTTTTTT.

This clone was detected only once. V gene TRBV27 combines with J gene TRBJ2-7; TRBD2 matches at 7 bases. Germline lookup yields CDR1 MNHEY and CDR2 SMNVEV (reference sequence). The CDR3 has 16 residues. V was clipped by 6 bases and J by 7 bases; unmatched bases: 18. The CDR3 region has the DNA TGTGCCAGCAGCCCCGTTCATCGAGCGGGAATGTTAGAGCAGTACTTC. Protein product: CASSPVHRAGMLEQYF.

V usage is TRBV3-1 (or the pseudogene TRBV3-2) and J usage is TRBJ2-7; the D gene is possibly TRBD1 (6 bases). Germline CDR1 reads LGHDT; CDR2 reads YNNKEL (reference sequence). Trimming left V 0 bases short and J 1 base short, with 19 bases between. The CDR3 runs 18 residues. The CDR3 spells CASSQEGSGQKNSYEQYF. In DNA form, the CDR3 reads TGTGCCAGCAGCCAAGAAGGAAGTGGACAGAAAAATTCCTACGAGCAGTACTTC.